The present T cell receptor beta chain was sequenced within a study of blood T cell repertoires in COVID-19. CDR1 and CDR2 from the germline V gene are SGDLS and YYNGEE. This CDR3 has 15 residues. J gave up 5 bases and V 4 bases, and 10 bases lay outside the gene matches. In the authors' methods: Estimated nucleated cell counts came from reference gene primer amplification. This table comes from immunoSEQ multiplex PCR, and its TCRdb copy is limited to in-frame clones, with some not included. V and J calls and clone size come straight from that table; D and trimming were deduced from the DNA. This table has 100,000 to 150,000 clones, roughly 88% appearing once.

The sequenced sample was peripheral blood. The sequence derives from a woman of 80 years or more with acute or convalescent COVID-19. V usage is TRBV9 and J usage is TRBJ1-2; 8 bases agree with TRBD1. The CDR3 bases are TGTGCCAGCAGCTTCTCAGGACAGGGCGGGTATGGCTACACCTTC. Protein product: CASSFSGQGGYGYTF.